Sequencing of this TCR beta chain was carried out in a study of tumor-infiltrating lymphocytes in primary liver carcinoma. Findings and limits, study-wide: Tumor-blood pairs (like tumor-adjacent pairs) overlapped less than tumor region pairs did.

A primer matching the constant region was used to make TCR beta cDNA from approximately 0.55 ug of total RNA. Libraries covering TCR beta were generated through three nested multiplex PCR rounds (using a slightly modified ARM-PCR). Amplification in the first two PCR rounds was performed using TRBV1-TRBV30 forward primers and a C-beta reverse primer for roughly 9 cycles each. TCRdb independently ran MiXCR on the multiplex PCR reads; one entry per CDR3 protein. This table holds 300,000 to 350,000 distinct CDR3 sequences, about three fifths found once. Germline V gene sequence: CDR1 LGHNA, CDR2 YNFKEQ. This CDR3 contains 20 residues. J lost 0 bases, V lost 3 bases, and 12 bases had no gene match. Blood RNA originated from unsorted whole blood, with germline DNA additionally extracted. Presurgery, around 4 milliliters of peripheral blood were collected. A note on this clonotype: The target antigen is unknown. The CDR3 does not end in the conserved phenylalanine or tryptophan, so this is likely a read error.

The J gene is TRBJ1-6, the V gene TRBV4-2, with 9 nucleotides matching TRBD1. The receptor was derived from a woman aged 30 to 39 with primary liver carcinoma and hepatitis B virus infection. Sequencing input: peripheral blood. CDR3 nucleotides: TGTGCCAGCAGCCAGAACGACAGGGGGTCGATTAGCTCCTATAATTCACCCCTCCACTAT. As protein: CASSQNDRGSISSYNSPLHY.